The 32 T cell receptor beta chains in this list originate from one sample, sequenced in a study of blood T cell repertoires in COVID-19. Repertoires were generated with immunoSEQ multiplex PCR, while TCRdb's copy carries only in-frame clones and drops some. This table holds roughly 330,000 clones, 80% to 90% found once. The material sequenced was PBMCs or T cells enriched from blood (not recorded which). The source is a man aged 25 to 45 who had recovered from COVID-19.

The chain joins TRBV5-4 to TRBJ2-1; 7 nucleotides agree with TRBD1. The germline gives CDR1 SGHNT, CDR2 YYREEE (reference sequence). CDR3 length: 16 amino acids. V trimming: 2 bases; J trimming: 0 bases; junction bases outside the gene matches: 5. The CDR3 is CASSFSDRISYNEQFF. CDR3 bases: TGTGCCAGCAGCTTCTCGGACAGGATCTCCTACAATGAGCAGTTCTTC.

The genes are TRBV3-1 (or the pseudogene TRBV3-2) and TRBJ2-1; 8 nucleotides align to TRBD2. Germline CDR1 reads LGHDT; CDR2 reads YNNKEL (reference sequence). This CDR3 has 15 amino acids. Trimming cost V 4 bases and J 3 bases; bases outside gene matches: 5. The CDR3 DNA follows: TGTGCCAGCAGCCTACTAGCGGACAACTACAATGAGCAGTTCTTC. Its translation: CASSLLADNYNEQFF.

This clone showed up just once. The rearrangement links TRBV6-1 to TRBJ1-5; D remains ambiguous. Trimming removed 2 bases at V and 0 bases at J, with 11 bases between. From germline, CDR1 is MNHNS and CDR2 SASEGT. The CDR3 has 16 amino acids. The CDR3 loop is CASSELGTISNQPQHF. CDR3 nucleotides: TGTGCCAGCAGTGAATTGGGCACCATTAGCAATCAGCCCCAGCATTTT.

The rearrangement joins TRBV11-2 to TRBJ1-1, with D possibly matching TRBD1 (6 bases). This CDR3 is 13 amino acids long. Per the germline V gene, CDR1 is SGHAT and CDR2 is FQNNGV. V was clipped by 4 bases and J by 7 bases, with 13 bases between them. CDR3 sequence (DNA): TGTGCCAGCAGCTGGGGACACTTGGGTGAAGCTTTCTTT. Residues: CASSWGHLGEAFF.

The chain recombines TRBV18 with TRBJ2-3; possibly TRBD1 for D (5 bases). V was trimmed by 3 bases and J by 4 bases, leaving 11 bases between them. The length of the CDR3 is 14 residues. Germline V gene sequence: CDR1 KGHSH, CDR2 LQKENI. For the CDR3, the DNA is TGTGCCAGCTCACCCTCGACAGAGTCAGATACGCAGTATTTT. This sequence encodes CASSPSTESDTQYF.

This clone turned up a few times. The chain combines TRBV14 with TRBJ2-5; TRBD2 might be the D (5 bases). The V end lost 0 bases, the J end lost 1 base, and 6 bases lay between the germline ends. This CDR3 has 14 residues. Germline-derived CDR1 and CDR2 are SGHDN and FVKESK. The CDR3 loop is CASSQERGQETQYF. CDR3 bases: TGTGCCAGCAGCCAAGAACGGGGCCAAGAGACCCAGTACTTC.

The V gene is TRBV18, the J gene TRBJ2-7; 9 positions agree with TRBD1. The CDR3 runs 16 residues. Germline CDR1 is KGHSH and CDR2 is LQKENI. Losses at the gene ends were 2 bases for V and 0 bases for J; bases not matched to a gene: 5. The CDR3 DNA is TGTGCCAGCTCACCATCAGGACAGGGGAGCTCCTACGAGCAGTACTTC. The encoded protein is CASSPSGQGSSYEQYF.

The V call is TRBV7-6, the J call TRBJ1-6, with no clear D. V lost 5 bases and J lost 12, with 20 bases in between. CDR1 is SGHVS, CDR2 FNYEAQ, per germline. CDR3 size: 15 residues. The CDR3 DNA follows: TGTGCCAGCAGCCCGAGTGGGCCCAGTGCCAGACCCCTCCACTTT. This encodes CASSPSGPSARPLHF.

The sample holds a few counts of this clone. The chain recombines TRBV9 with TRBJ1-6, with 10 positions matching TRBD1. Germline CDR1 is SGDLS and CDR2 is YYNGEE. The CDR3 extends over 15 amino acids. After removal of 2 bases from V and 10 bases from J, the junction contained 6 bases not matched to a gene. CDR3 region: CASSVGTGVLSPLHF. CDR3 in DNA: TGTGCCAGCAGCGTTGGGACAGGGGTTTTATCACCCCTCCACTTT.

CDR3 coding DNA: TGTGCCAGCAGCCAGCTCCCGGGACAGGGAGCGCAAGAGACCCAGTACTTC. The encoded protein is CASSQLPGQGAQETQYF. The genes are TRBV3-1 (or the pseudogene TRBV3-2) and TRBJ2-5, with 9 positions matching TRBD1. The junction had 10 bases not matched to a gene; V was cut back by 3 bases and J by 2 bases. The CDR3 is 17 amino acids. Germline values: CDR1 LGHDT, CDR2 YNNKEL (reference sequence).

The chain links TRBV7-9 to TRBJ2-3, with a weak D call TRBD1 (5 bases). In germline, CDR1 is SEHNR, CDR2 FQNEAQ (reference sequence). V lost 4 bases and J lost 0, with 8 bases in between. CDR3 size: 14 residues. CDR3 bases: TGTGCCAGCAGCTCACGGACAAGCACAGATACGCAGTATTTT. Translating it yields CASSSRTSTDTQYF.

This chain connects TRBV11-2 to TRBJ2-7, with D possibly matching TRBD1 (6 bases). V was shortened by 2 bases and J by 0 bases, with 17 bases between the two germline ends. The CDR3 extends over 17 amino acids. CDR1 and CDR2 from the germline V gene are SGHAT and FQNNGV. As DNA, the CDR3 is TGTGCCAGCAGCTTAACTGCGGCAGGGGCGAGCTCCTACGAGCAGTACTTC. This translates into CASSLTAAGASSYEQYF.

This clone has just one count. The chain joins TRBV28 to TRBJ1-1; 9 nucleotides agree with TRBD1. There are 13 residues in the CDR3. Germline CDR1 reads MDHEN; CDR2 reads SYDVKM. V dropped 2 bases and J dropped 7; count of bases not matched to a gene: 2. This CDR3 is CASSLEGQGEAFF. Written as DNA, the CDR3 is TGTGCCAGCAGTTTAGAGGGACAGGGTGAAGCTTTCTTT.

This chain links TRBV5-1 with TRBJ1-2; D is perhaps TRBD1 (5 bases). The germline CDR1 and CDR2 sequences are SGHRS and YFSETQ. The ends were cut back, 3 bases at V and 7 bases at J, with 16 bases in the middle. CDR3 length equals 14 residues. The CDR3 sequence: CASSSSDGGGGYTF. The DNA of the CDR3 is TGCGCCAGCAGCTCCTCCGACGGGGGGGGTGGCTACACCTTC.

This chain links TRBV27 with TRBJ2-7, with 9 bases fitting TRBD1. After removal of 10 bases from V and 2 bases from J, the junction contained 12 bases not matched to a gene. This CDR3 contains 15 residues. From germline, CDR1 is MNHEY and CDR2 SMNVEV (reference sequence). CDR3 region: CATTTTGTGTYEQYF. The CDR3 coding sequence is TGTGCCACCACTACCACCGGGACAGGGACCTACGAGCAGTACTTC.

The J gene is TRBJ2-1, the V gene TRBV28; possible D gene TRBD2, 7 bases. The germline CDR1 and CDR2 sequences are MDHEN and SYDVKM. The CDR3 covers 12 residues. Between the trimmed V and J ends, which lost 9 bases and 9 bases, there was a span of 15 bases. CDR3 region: CASDGGPGEQFF. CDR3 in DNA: TGTGCCAGTGACGGGGGGCCGGGTGAGCAGTTCTTC.

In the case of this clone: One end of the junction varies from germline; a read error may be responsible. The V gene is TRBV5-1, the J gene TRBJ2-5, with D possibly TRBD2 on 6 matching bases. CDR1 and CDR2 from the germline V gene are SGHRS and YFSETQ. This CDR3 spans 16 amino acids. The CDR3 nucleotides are TGCGCCAGCAGTTTGGGAACAGGCGGGAAGGGGGAGACCCAGTACTTC. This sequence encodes CASSLGTGGKGETQYF.

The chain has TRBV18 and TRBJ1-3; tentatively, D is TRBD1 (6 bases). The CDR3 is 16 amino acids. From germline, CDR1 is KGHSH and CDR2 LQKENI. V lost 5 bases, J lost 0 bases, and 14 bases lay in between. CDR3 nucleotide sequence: TGTGCCAGCTCATTAACCGGGACAAACTCTGGAAACACCATATATTTT. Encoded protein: CASSLTGTNSGNTIYF. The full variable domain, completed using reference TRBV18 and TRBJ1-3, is NAGVMQNPRHLVRRRGQEARLRCSPMKGHSHVYWYRQLPEEGLKFMVYLQKENIIDESGMPKERFSAEFPKEGPSILRIQQVVRGDSAAYFCASSLTGTNSGNTIYFGEGSWLTVV.

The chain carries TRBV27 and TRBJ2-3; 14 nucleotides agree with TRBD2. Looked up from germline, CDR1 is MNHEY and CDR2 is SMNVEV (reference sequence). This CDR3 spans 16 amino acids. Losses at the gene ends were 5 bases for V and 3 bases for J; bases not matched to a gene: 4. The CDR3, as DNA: TGTGCCAGCAGTCAAGGGACTAGCGGGGGTACAGATACGCAGTATTTT. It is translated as CASSQGTSGGTDTQYF.

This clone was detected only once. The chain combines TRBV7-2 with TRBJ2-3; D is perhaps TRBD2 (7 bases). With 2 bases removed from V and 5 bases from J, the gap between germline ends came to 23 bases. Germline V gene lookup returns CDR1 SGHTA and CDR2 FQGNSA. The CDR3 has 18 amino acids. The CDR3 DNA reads TGTGCCAGCAGCTTACAGCATGCGGGGGCCCAGCGGAGAGATACGCAGTATTTT. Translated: CASSLQHAGAQRRDTQYF.

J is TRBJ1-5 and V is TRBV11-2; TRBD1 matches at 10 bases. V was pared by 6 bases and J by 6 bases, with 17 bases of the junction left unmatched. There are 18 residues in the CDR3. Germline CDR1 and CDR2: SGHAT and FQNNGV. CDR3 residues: CASSLPGQGRRVGQPQHF. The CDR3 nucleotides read TGTGCCAGCAGTCTACCGGGACAGGGGAGGAGAGTGGGTCAGCCCCAGCATTTT.

As DNA, the CDR3 is TGTGCCAGCAGCACAGGCGGAGACAGGGGATTTGGAGCACAAGAGACCCAGTACTTC. This codes for CASSTGGDRGFGAQETQYF. The chain couples TRBV9 to TRBJ2-5; the match to TRBD1 covers 8 bases. This CDR3 has 19 amino acids. CDR1 and CDR2 from the germline V gene are SGDLS and YYNGEE. Germline trimming cut 4 bases from V and 2 bases from J; bases unmatched to any gene: 19.

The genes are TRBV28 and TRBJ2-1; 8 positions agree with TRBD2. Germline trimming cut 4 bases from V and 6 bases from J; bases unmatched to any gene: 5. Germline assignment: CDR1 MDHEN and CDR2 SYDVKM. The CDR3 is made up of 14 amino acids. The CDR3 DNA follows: TGTGCCAGCAGTTACAGCGGGGGCCCCAATGAGCAGTTCTTC. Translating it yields CASSYSGGPNEQFF.

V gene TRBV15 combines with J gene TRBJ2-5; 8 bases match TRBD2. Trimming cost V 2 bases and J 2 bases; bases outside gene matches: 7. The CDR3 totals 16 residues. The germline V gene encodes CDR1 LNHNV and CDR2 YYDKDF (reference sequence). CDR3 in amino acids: CATSRSGSVSQETQYF. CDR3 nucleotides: TGTGCCACCAGCAGAAGCGGGAGTGTAAGTCAAGAGACCCAGTACTTC.

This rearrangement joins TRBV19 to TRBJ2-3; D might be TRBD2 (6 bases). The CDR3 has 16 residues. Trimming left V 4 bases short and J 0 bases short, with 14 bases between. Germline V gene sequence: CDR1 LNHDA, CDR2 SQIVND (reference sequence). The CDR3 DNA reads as TGTGCCAGTAGTAATCGGGCGGGGAGTAGCACAGATACGCAGTATTTT. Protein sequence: CASSNRAGSSTDTQYF.

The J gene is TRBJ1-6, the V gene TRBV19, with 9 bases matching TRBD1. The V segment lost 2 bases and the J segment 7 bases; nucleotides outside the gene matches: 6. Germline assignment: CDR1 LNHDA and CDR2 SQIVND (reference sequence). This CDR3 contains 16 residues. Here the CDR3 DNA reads TGTGCCAGTAGTATATCCGGGACAGGGTACAATTCACCCCTCCACTTT. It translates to CASSISGTGYNSPLHF.

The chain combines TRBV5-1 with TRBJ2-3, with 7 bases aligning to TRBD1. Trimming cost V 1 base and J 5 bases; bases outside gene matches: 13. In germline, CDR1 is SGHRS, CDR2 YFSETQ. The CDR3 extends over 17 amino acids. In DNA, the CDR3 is TGCGCCAGCAGCTTGTATATCCCAGGGGGTGACCAAGATACGCAGTATTTT. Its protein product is CASSLYIPGGDQDTQYF.

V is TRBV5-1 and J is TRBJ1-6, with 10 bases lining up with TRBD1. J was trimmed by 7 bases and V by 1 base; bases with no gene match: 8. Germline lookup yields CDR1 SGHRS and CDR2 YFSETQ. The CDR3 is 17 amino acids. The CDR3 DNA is TGCGCCAGCAGCTTGACATCCCGGGGACAGGGGAATTCACCCCTCCACTTT. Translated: CASSLTSRGQGNSPLHF.

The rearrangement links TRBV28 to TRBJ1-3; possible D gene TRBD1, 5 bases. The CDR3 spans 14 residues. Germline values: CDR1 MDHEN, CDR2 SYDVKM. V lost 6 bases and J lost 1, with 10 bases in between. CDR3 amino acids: CASSPGRSGNTIYF. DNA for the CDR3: TGTGCCAGCAGCCCAGGGCGGTCTGGAAACACCATATATTTT.

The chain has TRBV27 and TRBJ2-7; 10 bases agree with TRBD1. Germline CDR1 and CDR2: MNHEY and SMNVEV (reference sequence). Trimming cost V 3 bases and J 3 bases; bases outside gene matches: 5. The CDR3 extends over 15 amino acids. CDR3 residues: CASSFSGQGGYEQYF. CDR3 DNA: TGTGCCAGCAGTTTTAGTGGACAGGGGGGCTACGAGCAGTACTTC.

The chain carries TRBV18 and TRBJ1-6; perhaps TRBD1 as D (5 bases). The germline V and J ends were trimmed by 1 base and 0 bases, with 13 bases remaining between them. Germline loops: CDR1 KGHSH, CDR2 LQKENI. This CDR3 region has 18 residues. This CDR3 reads CASSPRGTWSSYNSPLHF. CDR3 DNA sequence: TGTGCCAGCTCACCACGGGGCACCTGGAGCTCCTATAATTCACCCCTCCACTTT.

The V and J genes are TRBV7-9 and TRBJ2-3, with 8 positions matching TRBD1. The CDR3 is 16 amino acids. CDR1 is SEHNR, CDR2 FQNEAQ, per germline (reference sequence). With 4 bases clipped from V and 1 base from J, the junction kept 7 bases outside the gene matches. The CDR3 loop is CASSSPPGQGTDTQYF. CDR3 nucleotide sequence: TGTGCCAGCAGCTCCCCCCCGGGACAGGGCACAGATACGCAGTATTTT.